The 32 T cell receptor beta chains reported below all come from one sample, sequenced in a study of human T cells and chemical hapten exposure. A single record per CDR3 protein comes from TCRdb applying MiXCR to the RACE reads. This sample has under 400,000 distinct CDR3 sequences, with 5.1% found just once. This sample's time point: pre-sensitization, week 0. The sample's treatment: therapeutic diphenylcyclopropenone sensitization with weekly scalp DPC. The input for sequencing was whole blood, taken in connection with sensitization to the hapten diphenylcyclopropenone (DPC). The receptors originated from a woman in her forties or fifties with alopecia areata. Some clones in this sample may be carry-over from other donors' samples.

The chain uses TRBV7-2 and TRBJ1-2; the D gene is possibly TRBD1 (5 bases). V was cut by 4 bases and J by 0 bases, with 12 bases left in between. Germline V gene lookup returns CDR1 SGHTA and CDR2 FQGNSA. The CDR3 has 15 residues. The CDR3 DNA is TGTGCCAGCAGCTCCCGGGACCTAGCTAACTATGGCTACACCTTC. This sequence encodes CASSSRDLANYGYTF.

This clonotype was seen many times. The chain has TRBV10-3 and TRBJ2-3, with D uncertain. Germline lookup yields CDR1 ENHRY and CDR2 SYGVKD. Trimming stripped 0 bases from V and 2 bases from J, with 9 bases between. The CDR3 is 15 amino acids. DNA for the CDR3: TGTGCCATCAGTGAGTCAGGCAGGACCACAGATACGCAGTATTTT. Its protein product is CAISESGRTTDTQYF.

The rearrangement uses TRBV7-6 and TRBJ1-1; D gene uncertain. V lost 4 bases to trimming and J lost 1 base, with 10 bases between them. Germline V gene sequence: CDR1 SGHVS, CDR2 FNYEAQ. The CDR3 covers 14 residues. CDR3 DNA: TGTGCCAGCAGCTCGGCCTACAAGAACACTGAAGCTTTCTTT. It codes for CASSSAYKNTEAFF.

This clonotype was recorded many times. This rearrangement joins TRBV29-1 to TRBJ1-1; 7 bases line up with TRBD1. Germline V gene sequence: CDR1 SQVTM, CDR2 ANQGSEA. V trimming: 0 bases; J trimming: 1 base; junction bases outside the gene matches: 5. The CDR3 consists of 15 residues. The CDR3 sequence: CSVEDPRDRNTEAFF. CDR3 bases: TGCAGCGTTGAAGATCCCCGGGACAGGAACACTGAAGCTTTCTTT.

This clonotype was observed many times. This chain connects TRBV5-1 to TRBJ2-1; 8 nucleotides line up with TRBD2. Trimming took 0 bases from V and 8 from J; bases not matched to a gene: 4. This CDR3 is 14 amino acids long. Germline V gene data show CDR1 as SGHRS and CDR2 as YFSETQ. This chain's CDR3 is CASSLVRGGYEQFF. The CDR3, as DNA: TGCGCCAGCAGCTTGGTTCGGGGGGGCTATGAGCAGTTCTTC.

The chain uses TRBV29-1 and TRBJ2-7; TRBD1 matches 7 bases. The V and J ends lost 7 bases and 4 bases, in that order; junction bases with no gene match: 10. This CDR3 spans 13 amino acids. Germline V gene lookup returns CDR1 SQVTM and CDR2 ANQGSEA. The CDR3: CSGKDRRVYEQYF. CDR3 nucleotide sequence: TGCAGCGGGAAGGACAGGAGAGTTTACGAGCAGTACTTC.

The CDR3 region is CASSFALGTDTQYF. The CDR3 bases are TGTGCCAGCAGTTTTGCCCTCGGCACAGATACGCAGTATTTT. This sequence joins TRBV12-3 or TRBV12-4 and TRBJ2-3; D gene ambiguous. The CDR3 extends over 14 amino acids. V gave up 3 bases and J gave up 1 base, with 8 bases separating them.

This clonotype appeared many times. In DNA, the CDR3 is TGTGCCAGCAGCCCCCAGGGGGCGACTGGCACAGATACGCAGTATTTT. Residues: CASSPQGATGTDTQYF. The chain joins TRBV7-2 to TRBJ2-3; the match to TRBD1 covers 8 bases. Germline lookup yields CDR1 SGHTA and CDR2 FQGNSA. This CDR3 spans 16 amino acids. After removal of 5 bases from V and 1 base from J, the junction contained 8 bases not matched to a gene.

This clonotype came up many times. Written as DNA, the CDR3 is TGTGCCAGCAGTTTCAACAGGGATCAGCCCCAGCATTTT. Amino acid sequence: CASSFNRDQPQHF. This chain connects TRBV12-3 or TRBV12-4 to TRBJ1-5, with D perhaps matching TRBD1 (6 bases). V lost 3 bases and J 5 bases, leaving 8 bases between the germline ends. The CDR3 has 13 residues.

This clonotype was counted a few times. This chain joins TRBV24-1 and TRBJ2-2; maybe TRBD1 (8 bases). Between the trimmed V and J ends, which lost 7 bases and 5 bases, there was a span of 16 bases. The CDR3 spans 15 residues. Germline assignment: CDR1 KGHDR and CDR2 SFDVKD. In DNA form, the CDR3 reads TGTGCCACCAGGGGAGGGGACAGGAGGACCGGGGAGCTGTTTTTT. Its protein product is CATRGGDRRTGELFF.

V usage is TRBV9 and J usage is TRBJ1-6; D remains ambiguous. V lost 1 base and J lost 7, with 9 bases in between. The germline CDR1 and CDR2 sequences are SGDLS and YYNGEE. CDR3 size: 14 residues. CDR3: CASSVITANSPLHF. In DNA form, the CDR3 reads TGTGCCAGCAGCGTAATAACGGCAAATTCACCCCTCCACTTT.

The table lists this clonotype with many counts. The V call is TRBV3-1, the J call TRBJ2-7, with D uncertain. Germline lookup yields CDR1 LGHDT and CDR2 YNNKEL (reference sequence). Trimming pared 2 bases from V and 3 bases from J, leaving 2 bases between. The CDR3 extends over 11 amino acids. In nucleotides, the CDR3 is TGTGCCAGCAGCCAATACTACGAGCAGTACTTC. The encoded protein is CASSQYYEQYF.

This clonotype has a count of ten or more. The chain has TRBV20-1 and TRBJ2-6; D not certain. The V gene's germline CDR1 is DFQATT and CDR2 SNEGSKA (reference sequence). With 0 bases removed from V and 0 bases from J, the gap between germline ends came to 12 bases. This CDR3 has 17 residues. The CDR3 region is CSARDGHGSSGANVLTF. The DNA for the CDR3 is TGCAGTGCTAGAGATGGCCACGGTAGCTCTGGGGCCAACGTCCTGACTTTC.

This clonotype was detected ten times or more. The rearrangement links TRBV29-1 to TRBJ2-1, with TRBD2 as a possible D gene (5 bases). Germline V gives CDR1 SQVTM, CDR2 ANQGSEA. V gave up 1 base and J gave up 8 bases, with 15 bases separating them. The CDR3 contains 14 residues. The CDR3 region is CSVEARLLLDEQFF. CDR3 sequence (DNA): TGCAGCGTTGAAGCCCGACTCCTACTAGATGAGCAGTTCTTC.

This clonotype appeared many times. The chain employs TRBV3-1 and TRBJ2-3; D gene unclear. The V gene's germline CDR1 is LGHDT and CDR2 YNNKEL (reference sequence). The CDR3 is 14 amino acids. V lost 1 base to trimming and J lost 1 base, with 6 bases between them. CDR3 in DNA: TGTGCCAGCAGCCAAGCGGACGGCACAGATACGCAGTATTTT. It yields the protein CASSQADGTDTQYF.

Many counts were recorded for this clonotype. The genes are TRBV6-2 or TRBV6-3 and TRBJ1-5; TRBD1 aligns across 8 bases. The CDR3 is 15 residues long. V lost 4 bases, J lost 6 bases, and 8 bases stayed unmatched. Germline V gives CDR1 MNHEY, CDR2 SVGEGT. CDR3 loop: CASSSADRGIQPQHF. In DNA form, the CDR3 reads TGTGCCAGCAGTTCCGCCGACAGGGGTATTCAGCCCCAGCATTTT.

This clonotype came up a few times. The chain links TRBV14 to TRBJ2-3; D may be TRBD1 or TRBD2 (5 bases each). Per germline, CDR1 SGHDN and CDR2 FVKESK. The CDR3 runs to 16 residues. The V end was cut by 1 base, the J end by 1 base, with 12 bases between. CDR3 nucleotides: TGTGCCAGCAGCCAAGGAGGGGCGGGCCGCACAGATACGCAGTATTTT. Translation: CASSQGGAGRTDTQYF.

The chain employs TRBV28 and TRBJ2-3; D may match TRBD1 or TRBD2 (6 bases each). Trimming pared 4 bases from V and 1 base from J, leaving 9 bases between. Germline CDR1 MDHEN, CDR2 SYDVKM. The CDR3 contains 14 residues. CDR3 sequence: CASSSRGGTDTQYF. CDR3 bases: TGTGCCAGCAGTTCGAGGGGGGGCACAGATACGCAGTATTTT.

The rearrangement links TRBV29-1 to TRBJ2-7; D remains ambiguous. Trimming cost V 6 bases and J 2 bases, with 11 bases left between them. Germline V gene sequence: CDR1 SQVTM, CDR2 ANQGSEA. This CDR3 region has 12 residues. This CDR3 reads CSVQTLTYEQYF. The DNA for the CDR3 is TGCAGCGTGCAGACACTAACCTACGAGCAGTACTTC.

This clonotype was detected a few times. This sequence joins TRBV27 and TRBJ2-3; 13 bases match TRBD2. Germline assignment: CDR1 MNHEY and CDR2 SMNVEV (reference sequence). The CDR3 covers 19 residues. With V trimmed by 4 bases and J by 0 bases, 10 bases remained unmatched. The CDR3 region has the DNA TGTGCCAGCAGTTCTCAGGGACTAGCGGGGCTTACTAGCACAGATACGCAGTATTTT. It codes for CASSSQGLAGLTSTDTQYF.

At least ten counts were recorded for this clonotype. V and J are TRBV9 and TRBJ1-2; D call uncertain. Germline-derived CDR1 and CDR2 are SGDLS and YYNGEE. This CDR3 comprises 11 residues. V was pared by 3 bases and J by 6 bases, with 6 bases between. The CDR3 sequence: CASSAKNGYTF. CDR3 DNA: TGTGCCAGCAGCGCGAAGAATGGCTACACCTTC.

This clonotype was seen many times. The genes are TRBV7-8 and TRBJ2-1; 8 positions match TRBD1. V was clipped by 6 bases and J by 7 bases; unmatched bases: 11. Looked up from germline, CDR1 is SGHVS and CDR2 is FQNEAQ. The CDR3 is 15 residues long. The CDR3: CASSLDRDLRNEQFF. Written as DNA, the CDR3 is TGTGCCAGCAGTTTGGACAGGGACCTAAGGAATGAGCAGTTCTTC.

The chain joins TRBV15 to TRBJ1-5; D is ambiguous. Germline CDR1 and CDR2: LNHNV and YYDKDF (reference sequence). This CDR3 is built from 14 residues. Trimming took off 0 bases at V and 7 bases at J, with 10 bases between the two ends. CDR3 loop: CATSRDRSGQPQHF. CDR3 nucleotides: TGTGCCACCAGCAGAGATAGATCTGGGCAGCCCCAGCATTTT.

Ten or more counts support this clonotype. The J gene is TRBJ2-1, the V gene TRBV18; TRBD1 might be the D (6 bases). V lost 0 bases to trimming and J lost 7 bases, with 19 bases between them. This CDR3 is 17 amino acids long. Germline-derived CDR1 and CDR2 are KGHSH and LQKENI. The chain's CDR3 is CASSPPNRALTRNEQFF. DNA for the CDR3: TGTGCCAGCTCACCACCGAACAGGGCCCTAACGAGGAATGAGCAGTTCTTC.

Many counts were recorded for this clonotype. The V gene is TRBV5-6, the J gene TRBJ2-3; 7 nucleotides match TRBD2. CDR1 SGHDT and CDR2 YYEEEE come from the germline V gene. The CDR3 extends over 17 amino acids. V lost 0 bases to trimming and J lost 0 bases; unmatched junction nucleotides: 7. The CDR3 sequence is CASSLGASGTSTDTQYF. CDR3 nucleotide sequence: TGTGCCAGCAGCTTGGGCGCGAGCGGGACTAGCACAGATACGCAGTATTTT.

Turning to this clonotype: A much larger clone differs from this one at a single base, so this may be a read error. This chain connects TRBV10-2 to TRBJ2-3, with D possibly matching TRBD1 (6 bases). The J call may be wrong; the DNA end is better matched by TRBJ1-5. The CDR3 length is 17 residues. Germline V lookup: CDR1 WSHSY, CDR2 SAAADI. CDR3 in amino acids: CASSESISRGHLDTQHF. DNA for the CDR3: TGCGCCAGCAGTGAGTCGATATCCAGGGGACATTTGGATACGCAGCATTTT.

In its sample, this clonotype was seen many times. The chain recombines TRBV14 with TRBJ1-6; D is unresolved. Germline assignment: CDR1 SGHDN and CDR2 FVKESK. The CDR3 runs to 18 residues. Trimming shortened V by 5 bases and J by 4 bases, and 21 bases separated the two germline ends. The CDR3 nucleotides are TGTGCCAGCAGCACGTCATGGTCCGGGGAATCATATAATTCACCCCTCCACTTT. Amino acid sequence: CASSTSWSGESYNSPLHF.

The chain combines TRBV7-8 with TRBJ2-1; 10 positions agree with TRBD1. V lost 5 bases and J lost 5; bases outside the gene matches: 12. Germline-derived CDR1 and CDR2 are SGHVS and FQNEAQ. The CDR3 extends over 17 amino acids. CDR3 sequence (DNA): TGTGCCAGCAGCGCGGGTTCGACAGGGGGCAGGGACAATGAGCAGTTCTTC. Its translation is CASSAGSTGGRDNEQFF.

This clonotype turned up a few times. The V call is TRBV2, the J call TRBJ1-5, with unresolved D. Germline V gene sequence: CDR1 SNHLY, CDR2 FYNNEI. This CDR3 has 12 amino acids. V was pared by 6 bases and J by 5 bases, with 8 bases between. DNA of the CDR3: TGTGCCAGCAGGGACCGCTATCAGCCCCAGCATTTT. It is translated as CASRDRYQPQHF.

This clonotype has at least ten counts. The chain joins TRBV6-2 or TRBV6-3 to TRBJ1-1; D is undetermined. The V gene lost 5 bases and the J gene lost 6 bases, with 19 bases spanning the gap. From germline, CDR1 is MNHEY and CDR2 SVGEGT. The CDR3 has 15 residues. Here the CDR3 reads CASSPLGRSGPEAFF. The CDR3 bases are TGTGCCAGCAGTCCCCTGGGCAGGAGTGGGCCTGAAGCTTTCTTT.

As for this clonotype: This sequence may be a read error, since a much larger clone differs from it by one base. The rearrangement links TRBV7-8 to TRBJ1-1; no reliable D call. This CDR3 contains 14 residues. Germline CDR1 SGHVS, CDR2 FQNEAQ. V was pared by 1 base and J by 1 base, with 7 bases between. CDR3 residues: CASSLVQPNTEAFF. The CDR3 DNA sequence: TGTGCCAGCAGCTTAGTACAGCCGAACACTGAAGCTTTCTTT.

This clonotype showed up many times. The chain is built from TRBV29-1 and TRBJ2-2; 10 nucleotides match TRBD2. V dropped 1 base and J dropped 0; count of bases not matched to a gene: 8. Germline V gene data show CDR1 as SQVTM and CDR2 as ANQGSEA. The CDR3 runs to 18 residues. The CDR3 nucleotides read TGCAGCGTTGAAGTCTGGGATAGCGGGGGGCCGAACACCGGGGAGCTGTTTTTT. Translation: CSVEVWDSGGPNTGELFF.